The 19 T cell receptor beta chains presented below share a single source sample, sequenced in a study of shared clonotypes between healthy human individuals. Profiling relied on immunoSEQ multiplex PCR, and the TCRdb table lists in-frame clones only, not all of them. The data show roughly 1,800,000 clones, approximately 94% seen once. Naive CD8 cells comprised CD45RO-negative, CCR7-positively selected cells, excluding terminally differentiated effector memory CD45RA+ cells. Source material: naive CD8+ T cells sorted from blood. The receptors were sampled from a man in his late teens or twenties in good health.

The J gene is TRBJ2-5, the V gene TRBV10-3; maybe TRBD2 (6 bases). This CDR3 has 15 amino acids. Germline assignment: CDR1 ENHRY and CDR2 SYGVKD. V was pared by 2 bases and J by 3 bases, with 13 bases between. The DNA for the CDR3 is TGTGCCATCAGTGAGGGCGGAGGGTTGAAAGAGACCCAGTACTTC. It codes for CAISEGGGLKETQYF.

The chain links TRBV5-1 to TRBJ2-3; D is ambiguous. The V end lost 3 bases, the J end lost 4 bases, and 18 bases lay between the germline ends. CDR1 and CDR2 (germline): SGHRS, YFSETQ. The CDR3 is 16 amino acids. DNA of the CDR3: TGCGCCAGCAGCTCAACCGAGGTCTTTGAAGCAGATACGCAGTATTTT. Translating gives CASSSTEVFEADTQYF.

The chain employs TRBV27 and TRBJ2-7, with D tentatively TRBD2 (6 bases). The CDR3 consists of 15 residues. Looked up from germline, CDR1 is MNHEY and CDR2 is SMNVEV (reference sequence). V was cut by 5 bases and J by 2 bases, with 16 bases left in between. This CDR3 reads CASSPLGGEAYEQYF. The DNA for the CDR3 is TGTGCCAGCAGTCCCTTGGGCGGGGAAGCCTACGAGCAGTACTTC.

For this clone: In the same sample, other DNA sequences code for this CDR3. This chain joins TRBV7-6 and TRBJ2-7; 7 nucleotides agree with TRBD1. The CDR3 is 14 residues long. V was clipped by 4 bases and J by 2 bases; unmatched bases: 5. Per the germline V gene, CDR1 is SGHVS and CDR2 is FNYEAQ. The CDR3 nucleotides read TGTGCCAGCAGCTCCGGGACAGAAACCTACGAGCAGTACTTC. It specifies CASSSGTETYEQYF.

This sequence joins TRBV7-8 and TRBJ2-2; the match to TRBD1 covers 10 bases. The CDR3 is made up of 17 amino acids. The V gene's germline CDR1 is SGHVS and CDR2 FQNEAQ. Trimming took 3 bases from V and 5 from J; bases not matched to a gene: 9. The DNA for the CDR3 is TGTGCCAGCAGCTTGTTCGACAGGGGGCTAAAAACCGGGGAGCTGTTTTTT. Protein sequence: CASSLFDRGLKTGELFF.

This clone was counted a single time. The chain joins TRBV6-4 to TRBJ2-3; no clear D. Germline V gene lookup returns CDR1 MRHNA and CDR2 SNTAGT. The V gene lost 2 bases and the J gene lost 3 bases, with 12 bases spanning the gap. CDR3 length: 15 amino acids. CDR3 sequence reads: CASSDLPGATDTQYF. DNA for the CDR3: TGTGCCAGCAGTGACCTTCCGGGCGCGACAGATACGCAGTATTTT.

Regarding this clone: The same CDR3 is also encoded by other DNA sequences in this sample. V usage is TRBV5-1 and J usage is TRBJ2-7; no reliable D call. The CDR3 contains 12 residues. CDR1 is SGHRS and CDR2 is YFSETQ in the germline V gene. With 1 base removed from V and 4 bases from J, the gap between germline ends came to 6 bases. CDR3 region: CASSLTGYEQYF. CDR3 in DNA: TGCGCCAGCAGCTTGACCGGGTACGAGCAGTACTTC.

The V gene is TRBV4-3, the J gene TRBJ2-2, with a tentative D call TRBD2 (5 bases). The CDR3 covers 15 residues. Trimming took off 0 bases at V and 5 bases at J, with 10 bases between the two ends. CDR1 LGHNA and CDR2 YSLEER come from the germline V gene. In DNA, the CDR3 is TGCGCCAGCAGCCAAGAATCGTCGGGGACCGGGGAGCTGTTTTTT. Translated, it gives CASSQESSGTGELFF.

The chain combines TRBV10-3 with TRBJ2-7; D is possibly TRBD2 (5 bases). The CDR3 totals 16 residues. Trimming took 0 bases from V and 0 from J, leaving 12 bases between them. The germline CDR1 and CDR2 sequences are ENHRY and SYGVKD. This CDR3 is CAISESQTGSSYEQYF. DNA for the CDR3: TGTGCCATCAGTGAGTCCCAGACGGGAAGCTCCTACGAGCAGTACTTC.

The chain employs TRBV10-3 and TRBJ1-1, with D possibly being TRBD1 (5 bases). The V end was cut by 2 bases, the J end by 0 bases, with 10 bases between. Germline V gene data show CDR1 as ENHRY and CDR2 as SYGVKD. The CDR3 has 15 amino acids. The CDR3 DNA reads TGTGCCATCAGTGAGGGGGGAGGGTTGAACACTGAAGCTTTCTTT. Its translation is CAISEGGGLNTEAFF.

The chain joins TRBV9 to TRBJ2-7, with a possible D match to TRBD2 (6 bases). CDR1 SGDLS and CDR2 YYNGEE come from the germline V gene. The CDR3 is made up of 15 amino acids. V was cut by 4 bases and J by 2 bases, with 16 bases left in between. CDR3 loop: CASSPHPSAAYEQYF. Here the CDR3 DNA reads TGTGCCAGCAGCCCCCACCCTAGCGCCGCCTACGAGCAGTACTTC.

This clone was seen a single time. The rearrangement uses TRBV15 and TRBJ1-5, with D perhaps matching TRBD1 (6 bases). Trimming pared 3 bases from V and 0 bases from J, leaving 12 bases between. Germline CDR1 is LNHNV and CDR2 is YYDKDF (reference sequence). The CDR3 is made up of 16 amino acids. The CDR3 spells CATSSWTDNSNQPQHF. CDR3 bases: TGTGCCACCAGCAGTTGGACAGACAATAGCAATCAGCCCCAGCATTTT.

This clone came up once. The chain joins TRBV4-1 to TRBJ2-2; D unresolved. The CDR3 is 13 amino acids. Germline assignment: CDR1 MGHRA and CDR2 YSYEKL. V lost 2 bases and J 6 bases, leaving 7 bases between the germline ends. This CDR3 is CASSQITSGELFF. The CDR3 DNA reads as TGCGCCAGCAGCCAAATAACCTCCGGGGAGCTGTTTTTT.

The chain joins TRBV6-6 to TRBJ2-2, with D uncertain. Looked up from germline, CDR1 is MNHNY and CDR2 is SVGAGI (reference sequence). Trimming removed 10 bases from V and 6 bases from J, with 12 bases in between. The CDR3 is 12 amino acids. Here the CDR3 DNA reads TGTGCCATCACCCCAGGAGCCGGGGAGCTGTTTTTT. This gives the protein CAITPGAGELFF.

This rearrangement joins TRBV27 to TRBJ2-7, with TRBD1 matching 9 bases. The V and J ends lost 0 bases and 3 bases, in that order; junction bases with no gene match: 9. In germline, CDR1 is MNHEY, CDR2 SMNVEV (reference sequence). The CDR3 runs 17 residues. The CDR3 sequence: CASSLSAGTGKSYEQYF. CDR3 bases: TGTGCCAGCAGTTTATCAGCCGGGACAGGGAAAAGCTACGAGCAGTACTTC.

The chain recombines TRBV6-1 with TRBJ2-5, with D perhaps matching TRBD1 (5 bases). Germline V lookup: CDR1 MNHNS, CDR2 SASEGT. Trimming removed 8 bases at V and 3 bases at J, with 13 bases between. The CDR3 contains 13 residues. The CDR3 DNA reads TGTGCCAGCCCCCGGACAAACGAAGAGACCCAGTACTTC. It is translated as CASPRTNEETQYF.

The CDR3 DNA reads TGTGCCAGCAGTTTGCGGGGGCCCCTCTACAATGAGCAGTTCTTC. Its translation: CASSLRGPLYNEQFF. This chain joins TRBV27 and TRBJ2-1; a possible D gene is TRBD2 (7 bases). The V end was cut by 3 bases, the J end by 3 bases, with 12 bases between. The CDR3 runs to 15 residues. Germline lookup yields CDR1 MNHEY and CDR2 SMNVEV (reference sequence).

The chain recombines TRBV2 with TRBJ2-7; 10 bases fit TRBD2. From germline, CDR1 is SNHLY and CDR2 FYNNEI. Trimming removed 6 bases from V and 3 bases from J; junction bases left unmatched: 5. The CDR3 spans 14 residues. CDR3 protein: CASRDGLAVYEQYF. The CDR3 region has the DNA TGTGCCAGCAGGGACGGACTAGCGGTCTACGAGCAGTACTTC.

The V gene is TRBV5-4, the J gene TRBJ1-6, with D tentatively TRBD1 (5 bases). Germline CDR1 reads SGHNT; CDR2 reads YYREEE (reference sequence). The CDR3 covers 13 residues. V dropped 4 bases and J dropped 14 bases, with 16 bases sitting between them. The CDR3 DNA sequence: TGTGCCAGCAGCCCGGGGGGGGATATGACCCTCCACTTT. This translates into CASSPGGDMTLHF.